Below, 7 T cell receptor beta chains from the same sample are listed, as sequenced in a study of beta chain features in type 1 diabetes. The whole isolated RNA underwent reverse transcription, so sequencing captured expressed TCRB transcripts. Clones were sequenced by immunoSEQ multiplex PCR, and TCRdb holds only the in-frame ones, with some missing. The sample carries under 400,000 clones, 15% to 20% recorded once. Sequencing input: naive CD4+ T cells from blood. These receptor sequences come from a woman younger than 30 in good health.

The chain uses TRBV25-1 and TRBJ2-3, with D possibly TRBD1 on 6 matching bases. The V and J ends lost 0 bases and 1 base respectively, with 11 bases between them. The germline CDR1 and CDR2 sequences are MGHDK and SYGVNS. The CDR3 extends over 16 amino acids. CDR3 DNA sequence: TGTGCCAGCAGTGAATATCGTCAGGGGCGCACAGATACGCAGTATTTT. It yields the protein CASSEYRQGRTDTQYF.

This clone turned up a few times. J is TRBJ2-1 and V is TRBV7-9, with 12 positions matching TRBD1. Germline-derived CDR1 and CDR2 are SEHNR and FQNEAQ (reference sequence). The CDR3 extends over 16 amino acids. V shed 5 bases and J 4 bases; nucleotides not matched to a gene: 6. The CDR3 spells CASSRGDRGPYNEQFF. Written as DNA, the CDR3 is TGTGCCAGCAGCCGAGGGGACAGGGGGCCGTACAATGAGCAGTTCTTC.

In its sample, this clone was seen a few times. V and J are TRBV29-1 and TRBJ2-5, with 7 bases aligning to TRBD1. V was pared by 6 bases and J by 1 base, with 5 bases of the junction left unmatched. The CDR3 loop spans 13 amino acids. Germline loops: CDR1 SQVTM, CDR2 ANQGSEA. Written as DNA, the CDR3 is TGCAGCGTGGATACAGGGGCCCAAGAGACCCAGTACTTC. Residues: CSVDTGAQETQYF.

This clone was seen only a few times. CDR3 DNA sequence: TGTGCCACCAGCAGAGAACAGGAAGGGGCAGATACGCAGTATTTT. Protein sequence: CATSREQEGADTQYF. The chain carries TRBV15 and TRBJ2-3; maybe TRBD1 (5 bases). This CDR3 has 15 residues. The V gene's germline CDR1 is LNHNV and CDR2 YYDKDF (reference sequence). The V end was cut by 0 bases, the J end by 4 bases, with 11 bases between. The full variable domain, its missing parts supplied by reference TRBV15 and TRBJ2-3, is DAMVIQNPRYQVTQFGKPVTLSCSQTLNHNVMYWYQQKSSQAPKLLFHYYDKDFNNEADTPDNFQSRRPNTSFCFLDIRSPGLGDTAMYLCATSREQEGADTQYFGPGTRLTVL.

The rearrangement uses TRBV9 and TRBJ2-2; weak D call: TRBD2 (5 bases). V lost 5 bases to trimming and J lost 7 bases, with 9 bases between them. CDR3 length: 12 amino acids. Germline V gene sequence: CDR1 SGDLS, CDR2 YYNGEE. CDR3 coding DNA: TGTGCCAGCAGTTTCGGGGTCGGGGAGCTGTTTTTT. This translates into CASSFGVGELFF.

This clone was counted a few times. The chain joins TRBV15 to TRBJ2-5; D ambiguous. Germline V gene sequence: CDR1 LNHNV, CDR2 YYDKDF (reference sequence). V lost 0 bases, J lost 0 bases, and 14 bases lay in between. This CDR3 contains 17 residues. The CDR3 coding sequence is TGTGCCACCAGCAGAGAAGGAGATGCAAGGTACCAAGAGACCCAGTACTTC. Residues: CATSREGDARYQETQYF.

The sample holds a few counts of this clone. V usage is TRBV19 and J usage is TRBJ2-7, with 9 bases fitting TRBD1. This CDR3 is 12 amino acids long. V shed 8 bases, J shed 6 bases, and the junction held 5 bases outside the gene matches. Germline loops: CDR1 LNHDA, CDR2 SQIVND (reference sequence). The CDR3 DNA reads TGTGCCAGTGGGGACAGGGTCTCCGAGCAGTACTTC. Its translation is CASGDRVSEQYF.